This TCR beta chain was captured by sequencing in a study of blood T cell repertoires in COVID-19. For the study at large: The analysed material was cDNA or gDNA that came from T cells, B-cell-depleted T cells, or PBMCs.

Sequencing used immunoSEQ multiplex PCR; TCRdb keeps in-frame clones, though not all of them. This table holds tens of thousands of clones, approximately 80% found once. The germline CDR1 and CDR2 sequences are SGHTS and YDEGEE. This CDR3 has 15 amino acids. Trimming at V came to 4 bases and at J to 3 bases, leaving 9 bases not matched to a gene. This rearrangement joins TRBV5-8 to TRBJ2-5; TRBD1 matches 7 bases. The origin of this receptor is a woman of 80 years or more with active or convalescent COVID-19. Sequencing input: peripheral blood. The CDR3 sequence is CASSPARQGEETQYF. The DNA of the CDR3 is TGTGCCAGCAGCCCAGCGCGACAGGGCGAAGAGACCCAGTACTTC.